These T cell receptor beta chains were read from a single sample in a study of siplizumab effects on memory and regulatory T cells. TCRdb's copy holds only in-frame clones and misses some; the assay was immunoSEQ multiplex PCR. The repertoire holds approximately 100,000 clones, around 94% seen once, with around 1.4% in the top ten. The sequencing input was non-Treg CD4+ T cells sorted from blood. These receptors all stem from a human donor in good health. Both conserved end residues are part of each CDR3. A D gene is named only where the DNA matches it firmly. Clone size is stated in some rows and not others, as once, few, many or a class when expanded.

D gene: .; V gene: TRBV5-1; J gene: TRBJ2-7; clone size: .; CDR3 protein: CASSLALSSAYEQYF; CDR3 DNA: TGCGCCAGCAGCTTGGCCCTGAGCAGCGCCTACGAGCAGTACTTC
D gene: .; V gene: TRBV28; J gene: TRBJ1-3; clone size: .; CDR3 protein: CASSSPGLPAGNTIYF; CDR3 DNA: TGTGCCAGCAGTTCCCCAGGGCTTCCGGCTGGAAACACCATATATTTT
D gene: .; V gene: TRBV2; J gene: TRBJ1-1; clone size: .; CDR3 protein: CASSEEGLRTEAFF; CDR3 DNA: TGTGCCAGCAGTGAAGAGGGACTCAGGACTGAAGCTTTCTTT
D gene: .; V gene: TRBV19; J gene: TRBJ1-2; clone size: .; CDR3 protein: CASSFSATNYGYTF; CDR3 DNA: TGTGCCAGTAGTTTTTCAGCGACTAACTATGGCTACACCTTC
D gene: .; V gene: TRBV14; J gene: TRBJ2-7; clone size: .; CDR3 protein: CASSATVGVRYEQYF; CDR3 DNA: TGTGCCAGCAGTGCAACCGTCGGGGTAAGGTACGAGCAGTACTTC
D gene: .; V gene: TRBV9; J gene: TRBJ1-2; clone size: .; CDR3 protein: CASSYNRVNYGYTF; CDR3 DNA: TGTGCCAGCAGCTATAACAGGGTTAACTATGGCTACACCTTC
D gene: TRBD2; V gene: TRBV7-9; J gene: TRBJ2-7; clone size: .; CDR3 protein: CASSSGLLAGEEQYF; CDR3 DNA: TGTGCCAGCAGCTCAGGGTTACTAGCGGGGGAGGAGCAGTACTTC
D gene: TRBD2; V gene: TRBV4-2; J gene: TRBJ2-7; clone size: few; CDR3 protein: CASSPGTSGSSYEQYF; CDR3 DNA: TGTGCCAGCAGCCCCGGGACTAGCGGGAGCTCCTACGAGCAGTACTTC
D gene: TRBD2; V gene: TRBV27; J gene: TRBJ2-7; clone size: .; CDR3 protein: CASSLGLAGTYEQYF; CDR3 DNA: TGTGCCAGCAGTTTGGGGCTAGCGGGAACCTACGAGCAGTACTTC
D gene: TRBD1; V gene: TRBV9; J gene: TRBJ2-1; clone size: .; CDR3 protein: CASSSQGYNEQFF; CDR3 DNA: TGTGCCAGCAGCTCACAGGGGTACAATGAGCAGTTCTTC
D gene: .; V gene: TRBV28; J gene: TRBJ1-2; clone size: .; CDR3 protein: CASSSPYAGAYGYTF; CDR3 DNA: TGTGCCAGCAGTTCCCCCTACGCGGGGGCCTATGGCTACACCTTC
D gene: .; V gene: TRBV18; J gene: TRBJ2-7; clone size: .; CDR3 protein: CASSEVASYEQYF; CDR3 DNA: TGTGCCAGCTCGGAGGTCGCGAGCTACGAGCAGTACTTC
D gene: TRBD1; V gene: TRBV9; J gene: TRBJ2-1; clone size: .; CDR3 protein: CASSGITGGNQQFF; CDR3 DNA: TGTGCCAGCAGCGGTATAACAGGGGGCAATCAGCAGTTCTTC
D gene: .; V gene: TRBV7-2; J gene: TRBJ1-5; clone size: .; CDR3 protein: CASSLESYSNQPQHF; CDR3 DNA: TGTGCCAGCAGTTTAGAGTCTTATAGCAATCAGCCCCAGCATTTT
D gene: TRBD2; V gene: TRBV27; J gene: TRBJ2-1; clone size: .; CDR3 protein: CASSFGWTSGSANEQFF; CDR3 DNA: TGTGCCAGCAGTTTCGGCTGGACTAGCGGGAGTGCTAATGAGCAGTTCTTC
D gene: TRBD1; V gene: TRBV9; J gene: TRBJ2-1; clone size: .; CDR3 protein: CASSQRGGQGALHEQFF; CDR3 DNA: TGTGCCAGCAGCCAAAGAGGCGGCCAGGGGGCTCTCCATGAGCAGTTCTTC
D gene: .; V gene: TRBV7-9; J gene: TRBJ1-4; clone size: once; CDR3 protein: CASSFGGAAVDEKLFF; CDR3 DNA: TGTGCCAGCAGCTTCGGAGGGGCGGCGGTAGATGAAAAACTGTTTTTT
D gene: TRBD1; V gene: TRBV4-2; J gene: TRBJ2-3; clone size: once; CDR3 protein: CASSRTGETDTQYF; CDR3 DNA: TGTGCCAGCAGTCGGACAGGGGAGACAGATACGCAGTATTTT
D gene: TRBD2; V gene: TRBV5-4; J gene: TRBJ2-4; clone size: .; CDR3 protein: CASSPRTSGTQVQYF; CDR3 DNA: TGTGCCAGCAGCCCTCGGACTAGCGGCACACAGGTCCAGTACTTC
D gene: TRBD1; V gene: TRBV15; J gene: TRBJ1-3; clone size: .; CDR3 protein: CATSRDRISGNTIYF; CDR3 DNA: TGTGCCACCAGCAGGGACAGGATCTCTGGAAACACCATATATTTT
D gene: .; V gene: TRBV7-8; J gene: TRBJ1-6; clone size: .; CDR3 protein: CASSSTAQGGAYNSPLHF; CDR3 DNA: TGTGCCAGCAGCTCAACCGCACAAGGCGGAGCTTATAATTCACCCCTCCACTTT
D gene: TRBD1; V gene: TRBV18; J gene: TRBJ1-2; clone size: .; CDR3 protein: CASSLPGQGNYGYTF; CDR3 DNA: TGTGCCAGCTCGCTGCCGGGACAGGGGAACTATGGCTACACCTTC
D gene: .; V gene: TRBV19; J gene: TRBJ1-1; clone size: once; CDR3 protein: CASRNHQETEAFF; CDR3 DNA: TGTGCCAGTAGAAATCATCAAGAAACTGAAGCTTTCTTT
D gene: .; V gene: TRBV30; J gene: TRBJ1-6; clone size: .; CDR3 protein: CACRDGYNSPLHF; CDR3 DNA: TGTGCCTGCCGGGACGGGTATAATTCACCCCTCCACTTT
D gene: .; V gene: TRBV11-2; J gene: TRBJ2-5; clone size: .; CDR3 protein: CASSPSMETQYF; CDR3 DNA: TGTGCCAGCAGCCCATCTATGGAGACCCAGTACTTC
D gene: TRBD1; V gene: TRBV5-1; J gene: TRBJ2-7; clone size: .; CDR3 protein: CASSWDSIYEQYF; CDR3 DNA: TGCGCCAGCAGTTGGGACAGCATTTACGAGCAGTACTTC
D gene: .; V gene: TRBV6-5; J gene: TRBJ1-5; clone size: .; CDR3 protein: CASSGTADQPQHF; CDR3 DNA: TGTGCCAGCAGTGGGACGGCCGATCAGCCCCAGCATTTT
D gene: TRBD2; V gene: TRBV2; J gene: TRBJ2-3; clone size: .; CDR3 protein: CASLREGSTDTQYF; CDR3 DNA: TGTGCCAGCCTGCGGGAGGGTTCCACAGATACGCAGTATTTT
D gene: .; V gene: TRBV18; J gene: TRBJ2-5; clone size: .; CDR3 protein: CASSPGLGETQYF; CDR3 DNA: TGTGCCAGCTCACCGGGCTTGGGGGAGACCCAGTACTTC
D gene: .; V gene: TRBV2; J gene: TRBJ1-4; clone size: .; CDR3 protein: CASSEFLEKLFF; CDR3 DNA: TGTGCCAGCAGTGAGTTTTTGGAAAAACTGTTTTTT
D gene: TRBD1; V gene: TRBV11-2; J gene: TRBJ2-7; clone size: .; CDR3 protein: CASRPISRTGGRSEQYF; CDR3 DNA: TGTGCCAGCAGACCAATTTCGAGGACAGGGGGCCGGAGCGAGCAGTACTTC
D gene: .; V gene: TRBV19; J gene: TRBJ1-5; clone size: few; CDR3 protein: CASSSQGRRNQPQHF; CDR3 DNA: TGTGCCAGTAGTTCTCAGGGGCGACGTAATCAGCCCCAGCATTTT